The entry below gives a single T cell receptor beta chain sequence along with its context. Antigen: not known. This sample was included in a study of T-cell memory formation after mild COVID-19. Whole-study findings and limits: Memory cells collected pre-infection included some clones that later responded, suggesting cross-reactive memory joined. Contracting CD8+ clones were enriched in EMRA, CD4+ mainly in CM and EM.

After 5'RACE with constant-segment primers, TCR alpha and TCR beta cDNA libraries carrying sample barcodes and UMIs were obtained. TCRdb independently ran MiXCR on the 5' RACE reads; one entry per CDR3 protein. The table lists roughly 380,000 distinct CDR3 sequences, 25% to 30% of them singletons, with about 13% in the top ten. The specimen was PBMCs or a T cell subset sorted from them (not recorded which). The clonotype originates from an adult woman who had mild COVID-19 (a few samples of this study predate the infection). Cell type and time point are not known.

This chain's CDR3 is CASPLGLAGVNEQFF. As DNA, the CDR3 is TGTGCCAGCCCTCTTGGACTAGCGGGAGTCAATGAGCAGTTCTTC. The V and J genes are TRBV7-9 and TRBJ2-1; 13 nucleotides line up with TRBD2. Germline CDR1 SEHNR, CDR2 FQNEAQ (reference sequence). The CDR3 is made up of 15 amino acids. The V segment lost 8 bases and the J segment 6 bases; nucleotides outside the gene matches: 7.